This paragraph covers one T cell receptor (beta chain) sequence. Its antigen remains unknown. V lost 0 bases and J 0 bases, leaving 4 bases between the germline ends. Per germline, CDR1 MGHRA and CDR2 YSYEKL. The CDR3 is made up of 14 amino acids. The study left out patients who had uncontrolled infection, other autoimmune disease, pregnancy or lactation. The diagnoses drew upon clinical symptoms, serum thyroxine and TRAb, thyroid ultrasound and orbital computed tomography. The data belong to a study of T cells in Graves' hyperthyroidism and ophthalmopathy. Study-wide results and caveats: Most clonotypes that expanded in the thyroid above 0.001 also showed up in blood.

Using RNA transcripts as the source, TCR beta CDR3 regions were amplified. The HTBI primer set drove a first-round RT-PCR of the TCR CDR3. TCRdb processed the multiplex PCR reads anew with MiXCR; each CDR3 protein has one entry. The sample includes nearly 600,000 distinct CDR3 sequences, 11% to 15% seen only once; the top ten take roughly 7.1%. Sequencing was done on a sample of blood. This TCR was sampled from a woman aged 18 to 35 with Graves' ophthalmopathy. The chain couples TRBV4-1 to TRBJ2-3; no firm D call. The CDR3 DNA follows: TGCGCCAGCAGCCAAGACGATAGCACAGATACGCAGTATTTT. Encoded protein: CASSQDDSTDTQYF.